This T cell receptor (beta chain) stems from a study of T cell responses to AZD1222 COVID-19 vaccine. Study findings and constraints: Clonal diversity may have been underestimated, and the donors were mostly white British, with more females than males. Sampled repertoires all dated from after the peak T cell response. Spike regions recognized by vaccine-associated CD4 TCRs spanned the protein, led by 160-218 and 743-854. Baseline serostatus was positive in only six or seven AZD1222 recipients.

Assay: immunoSEQ multiplex PCR; the TCRdb copy retains only in-frame clones and omits some. The listing contains more than 110,000 clones. Of note for this clone: Its matching antigen is unknown.

Between the trimmed V and J ends, which lost 2 bases and 1 base, there was a span of 14 bases. The CDR3 sequence is 16 residues long. Germline-derived CDR1 and CDR2 are MNHNY and SVGAGI (reference sequence). Material for sequencing was peripheral blood. The V call is TRBV6-6, the J call TRBJ1-1; no definite D call. The source is an adult in good health. The CDR3 loop reads CASSYLRPSGNTEAFF. DNA for the CDR3: TGTGCCAGCAGTTACCTTAGGCCGAGCGGGAACACTGAAGCTTTCTTT.